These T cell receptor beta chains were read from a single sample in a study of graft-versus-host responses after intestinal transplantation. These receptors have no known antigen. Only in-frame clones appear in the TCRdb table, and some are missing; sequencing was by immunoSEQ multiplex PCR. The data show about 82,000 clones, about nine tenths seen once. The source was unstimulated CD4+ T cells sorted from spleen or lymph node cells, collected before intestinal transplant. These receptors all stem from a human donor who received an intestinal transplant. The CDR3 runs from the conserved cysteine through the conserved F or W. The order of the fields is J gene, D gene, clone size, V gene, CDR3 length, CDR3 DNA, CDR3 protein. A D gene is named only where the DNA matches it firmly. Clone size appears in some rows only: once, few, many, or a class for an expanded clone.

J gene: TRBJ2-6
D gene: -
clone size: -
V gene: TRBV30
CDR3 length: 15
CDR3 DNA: TGTGCCTGGGGTTTCGGCGGGGTTGGGGCCAACGTCCTGACTTTC
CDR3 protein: CAWGFGGVGANVLTF

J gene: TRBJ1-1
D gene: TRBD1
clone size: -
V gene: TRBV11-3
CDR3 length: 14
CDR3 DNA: TGTGCCAGCAGCTGGGACAGCTTGAACACTGAAGCTTTCTTT
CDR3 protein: CASSWDSLNTEAFF

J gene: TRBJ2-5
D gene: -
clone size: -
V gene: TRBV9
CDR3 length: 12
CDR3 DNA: TGTGCCAGCAGCGTAGATCGGGAGACCCAGTACTTC
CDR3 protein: CASSVDRETQYF

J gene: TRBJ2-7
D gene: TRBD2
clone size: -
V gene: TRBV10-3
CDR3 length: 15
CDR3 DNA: TGTGCCATCAGGACTAGCGGGGGGGCCGGGGCCGAGCAGTACTTC
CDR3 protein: CAIRTSGGAGAEQYF

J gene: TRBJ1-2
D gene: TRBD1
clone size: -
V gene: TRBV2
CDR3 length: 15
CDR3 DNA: TGTGCCAGCACCTTGACAGGGGGCGGCGGTGGAGGCTACACCTTC
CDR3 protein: CASTLTGGGGGGYTF

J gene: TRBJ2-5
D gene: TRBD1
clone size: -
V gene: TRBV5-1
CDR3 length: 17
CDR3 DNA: TGCGCCAGCAGCTTACCGGGACAGGGGGCCGGGGGAGAGACCCAGTACTTC
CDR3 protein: CASSLPGQGAGGETQYF

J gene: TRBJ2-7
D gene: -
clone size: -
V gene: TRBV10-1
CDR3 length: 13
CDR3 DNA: TGCGCCAGCAGTGCACAGGAGGGGTACGAGCAGTACTTC
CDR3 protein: CASSAQEGYEQYF

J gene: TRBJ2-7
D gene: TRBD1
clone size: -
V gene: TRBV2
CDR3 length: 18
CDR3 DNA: TGTGCCAGCAGTGGTTTGACTAAGGTAGGGACAGGGCTGGACGAGCAGTACTTC
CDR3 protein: CASSGLTKVGTGLDEQYF

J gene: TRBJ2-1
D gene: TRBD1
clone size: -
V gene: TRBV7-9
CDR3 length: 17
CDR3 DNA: TGTGCCAGCAGCTCTCCGAATTTGCAGGGGGCGGGCAATGAGCAGTTCTTC
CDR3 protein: CASSSPNLQGAGNEQFF

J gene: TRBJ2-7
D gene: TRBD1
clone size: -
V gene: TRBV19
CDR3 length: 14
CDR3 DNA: TGTGCCAGTAGTATTTCCAGGGGGACCTACGAGCAGTACTTC
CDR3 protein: CASSISRGTYEQYF

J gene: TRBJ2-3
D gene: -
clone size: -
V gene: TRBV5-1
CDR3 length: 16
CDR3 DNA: TGCGCCAGCAGCCTAATCTCAGGGGCGAGCACAGATACGCAGTATTTT
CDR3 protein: CASSLISGASTDTQYF

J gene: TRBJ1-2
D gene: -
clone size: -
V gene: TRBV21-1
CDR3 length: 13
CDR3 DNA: TGTGCCAGCACTCCCGGGACAGGGGTTGGCTACACCTTC
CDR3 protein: CASTPGTGVGYTF

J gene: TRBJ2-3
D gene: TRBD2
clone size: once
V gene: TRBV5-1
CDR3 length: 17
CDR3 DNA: TGCGCCAGCAGGCTAGCGGGGGCTATCTTTAGCACAGATACGCAGTATTTT
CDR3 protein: CASRLAGAIFSTDTQYF

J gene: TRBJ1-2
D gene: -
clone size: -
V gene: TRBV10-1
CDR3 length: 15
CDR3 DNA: TGCGCCAGCAGTGAGTCCGGGGGTTCGTCCTATGGCTACACCTTC
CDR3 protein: CASSESGGSSYGYTF

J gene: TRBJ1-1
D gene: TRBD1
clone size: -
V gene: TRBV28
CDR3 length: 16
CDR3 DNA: TGTGCCAGCAGCCCACCGGGACAGGGGATTCGCACTGAAGCTTTCTTT
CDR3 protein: CASSPPGQGIRTEAFF

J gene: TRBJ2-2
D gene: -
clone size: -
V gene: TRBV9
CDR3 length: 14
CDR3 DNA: TGTGCCAGCAGCCCGGGGGTGGGCCCCGGGGAGCTGTTTTTT
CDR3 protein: CASSPGVGPGELFF

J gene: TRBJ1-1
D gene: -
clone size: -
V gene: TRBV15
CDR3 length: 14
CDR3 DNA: TGTGCCACCAGCGTGAGCAGGGGCGGCAGGGTGGCTTTCTTT
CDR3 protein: CATSVSRGGRVAFF

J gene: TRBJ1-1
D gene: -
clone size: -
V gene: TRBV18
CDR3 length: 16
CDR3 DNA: TGTGCCAGCTCACCACCATGGGGGGGCCTCGAGGGTGAAGCTTTCTTT
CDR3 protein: CASSPPWGGLEGEAFF

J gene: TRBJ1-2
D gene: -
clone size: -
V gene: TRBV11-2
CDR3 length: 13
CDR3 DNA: TGTGCCAGCACCCCGGTGGTGAACTATGGCTACACCTTC
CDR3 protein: CASTPVVNYGYTF

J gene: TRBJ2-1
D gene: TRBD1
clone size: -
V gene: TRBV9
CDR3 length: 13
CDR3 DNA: TGTGCCAGCAGCGCTACAGGGGGCTTTGAGCAGTTCTTC
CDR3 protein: CASSATGGFEQFF

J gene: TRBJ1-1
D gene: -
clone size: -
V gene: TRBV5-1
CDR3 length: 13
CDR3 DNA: TGCGCCAGCAGACTGACACAGAACACTGAAGCTTTCTTT
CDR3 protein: CASRLTQNTEAFF

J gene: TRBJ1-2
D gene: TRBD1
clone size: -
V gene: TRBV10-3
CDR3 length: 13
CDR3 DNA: TGTGCCATCACCCTAGACAGGGGGGACGGCTACACCTTC
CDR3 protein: CAITLDRGDGYTF

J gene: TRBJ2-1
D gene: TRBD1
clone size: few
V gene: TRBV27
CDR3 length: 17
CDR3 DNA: TGTGCCAGCAGTGGTTCCCTTACAGGGGACCCCTACAATGAGCAGTTCTTC
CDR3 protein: CASSGSLTGDPYNEQFF

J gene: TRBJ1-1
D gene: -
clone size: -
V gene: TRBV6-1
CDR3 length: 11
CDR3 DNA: TGTGCCAGCAGTGACTACACTGAAGCTTTCTTT
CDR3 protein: CASSDYTEAFF

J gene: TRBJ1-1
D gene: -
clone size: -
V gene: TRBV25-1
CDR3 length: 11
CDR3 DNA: TGTGCCAGCAGTACCAGGGTTAAAGCTTTCTTT
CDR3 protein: CASSTRVKAFF

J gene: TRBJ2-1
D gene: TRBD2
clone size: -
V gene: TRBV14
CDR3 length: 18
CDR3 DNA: TGTGCCAGCAGCCAAGAAGCACTAGCGGGGGGCCGGTACAATGAGCAGTTCTTC
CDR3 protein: CASSQEALAGGRYNEQFF

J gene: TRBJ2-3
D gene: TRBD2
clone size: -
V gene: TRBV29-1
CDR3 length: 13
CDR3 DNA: TGCAGCGTTGGGTCGGGGGGTGGAGATACGCAGTATTTT
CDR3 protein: CSVGSGGGDTQYF